These T cell receptor beta chains were read from a single sample in a study of OX40 agonist ivuxolimab in advanced cancers. Clones were sequenced by immunoSEQ multiplex PCR, and TCRdb holds only the in-frame ones, with some missing. Counted here are approximately 74,000 clones, roughly 84% occurring once; the ten biggest clones make up approximately 0.25%. Sequences were derived from CD4+ or CD8+ T cells sorted from blood, sampled in a trial of the OX40 agonist ivuxolimab. Receptors originate from an adult with an advanced solid tumor such as melanoma, head and neck, liver or kidney cancer. Both conserved end residues are part of each CDR3. A D gene is named only where the DNA matches it firmly. Size tells how often a clone was seen (once, few, many) or the class of an expanded clone, and some rows leave it out.

TRBV5-1,-,TRBD1,TRBJ1-1,TGCGCCAGCAGCTTTAGATGGGAGGGGGCCCAGGAAGCTTTCTTT,CASSFRWEGAQEAFF
TRBV29-1,-,-,TRBJ1-2,TGCAGCGTTGGGGAGAGAGGGTATGGCTACACCTTC,CSVGERGYGYTF
TRBV18,few,-,TRBJ1-2,TGTGCCAGCTCACTCGACAGGAGCTATGGCTACACCTTC,CASSLDRSYGYTF
TRBV7-9,-,-,TRBJ2-5,TGTGCCAGCAGCTTATCTTGGTTAGAGACCCAGTACTTC,CASSLSWLETQYF
TRBV6-6,-,-,TRBJ2-7,TGTGCCAGCAGTCCCGGGACTCGCTACGAGCAGTACTTC,CASSPGTRYEQYF
TRBV7-6,once,TRBD2,TRBJ2-1,TGTGCCAGCAGCCACGCAGCGGGAGAGCAGTTCTTC,CASSHAAGEQFF
TRBV21-1,-,-,TRBJ1-1,TGTGCCAGCAGCAAAGAGAGTTCTCGAGGGAAGGAGGCGAACACTGAAGCTTTCTTT,CASSKESSRGKEANTEAFF
TRBV6-6,few,TRBD1,TRBJ1-5,TGTGCCAGCAGCTCACCCACAGGGGCGGGTCAGCCCCAGCATTTT,CASSSPTGAGQPQHF
TRBV9,-,TRBD2,TRBJ2-3,TGTGCCAGCAGCGTAGGGACTAGCGATAGCACAGATACGCAGTATTTT,CASSVGTSDSTDTQYF
TRBV6-6,few,TRBD2,TRBJ2-7,TGTGCCAGCAGTCAAACTAGCGGGAGATACGAGCAGTACTTC,CASSQTSGRYEQYF
TRBV12-2,-,-,TRBJ2-1,TGTGCAAGTCGCTTAGCACTAGCGGGAGGGAAGAGCTCCTACAATGAGCAGTTCTTC,CASRLALAGGKSSYNEQFF
TRBV5-4,-,-,TRBJ2-5,TGTGCCAGCAGCTTGGCCTGGGCGGAAGAGACCCAGTACTTC,CASSLAWAEETQYF
TRBV28,-,-,TRBJ2-5,TGTGCCAGCAGTACGTTACCCGGGGGCGAGGGGCAAGAGACCCAGTACTTC,CASSTLPGGEGQETQYF
TRBV7-9,-,TRBD2,TRBJ2-1,TGTGCCAGCAGAACGGGACTAGCGGGAGGCAAGAGCTCCTACAATGAGCAGTTCTTC,CASRTGLAGGKSSYNEQFF
TRBV10-1,-,-,TRBJ2-3,TGCGCCAGCAGCCAGGGTCTCCTCACAGATACGCAGTATTTT,CASSQGLLTDTQYF
TRBV2,once,TRBD1,TRBJ2-2,TGTGCCAGCAGTGGGCAGGGGGCAAAGATCACCGGGGAGCTGTTTTTT,CASSGQGAKITGELFF
TRBV7-2,-,TRBD2,TRBJ2-7,TGTGCCAGCAGCTTACTAGCGGGAGCTACCTACGAGCAGTACTTC,CASSLLAGATYEQYF
TRBV5-5,-,-,TRBJ2-7,TGTGCCAGCAGCAGGGAACCGCCCTCGCTGGGAGCAGTATACTTC,CASSREPPSLGAVYF
TRBV25-1,-,TRBD2,TRBJ2-2,TGTGCCAGCAGTGACACTAGCGGGAGAGAGACCGGGGAGCTGTTTTTT,CASSDTSGRETGELFF
TRBV5-1,-,-,TRBJ2-7,TGCGCCAGCAGCTTGAGGGGGGAGGGCCTGTTCGAGCAGTACTTC,CASSLRGEGLFEQYF
TRBV5-8,-,TRBD2,TRBJ2-1,TGTGCCAGCAGCACCCTAGCGGGAGTAAGCAATGAGCAGTTCTTC,CASSTLAGVSNEQFF
TRBV27,-,-,TRBJ2-7,TGTGCCAGCAGCGGCGGTCGCGTGCCCTACGAGCAGTACTTC,CASSGGRVPYEQYF
TRBV5-1,few,TRBD1,TRBJ2-6,TGCGCCAGCAGCTTGGGACAGGGTGGGGCCAACGTCCTGACTTTC,CASSLGQGGANVLTF
TRBV14,-,-,TRBJ2-1,TGTGCCAGCAGCCAAGTTCAGGGGCGAAACAATGAGCAGTTCTTC,CASSQVQGRNNEQFF
TRBV28,-,-,TRBJ1-1,TGTGCCAGCAGCGCTCACAGGGACAACACTGAAGCTTTCTTT,CASSAHRDNTEAFF
TRBV10-2,once,-,TRBJ2-2,TGCGCCAGCAGTGACTTGGGGGGCCGGTTATCCACCGGGGAGCTGTTTTTT,CASSDLGGRLSTGELFF
TRBV5-1,-,-,TRBJ2-7,TGCGCCAGCAGCTTGGGACTGATTTACGAGCAGTACTTC,CASSLGLIYEQYF
TRBV11-2,-,-,TRBJ1-1,TGTGCCAGCAGCTTAGATCTGCTGGGATCCACTGAAGCTTTCTTT,CASSLDLLGSTEAFF
TRBV28,-,TRBD2,TRBJ2-7,TGTGCCAGCAGTCCCACCGTTACTAGCGGGGCCTACGAGCAGTACTTC,CASSPTVTSGAYEQYF
TRBV18,-,TRBD2,TRBJ2-7,TGTGCCAGCTCACGGACTAGCGGCAGCTCCTACGAGCAGTACTTC,CASSRTSGSSYEQYF
TRBV2,-,TRBD1,TRBJ2-7,TGTGCCAGCAGTAGGACAGGGGGCGGGTACGAGCAGTACTTC,CASSRTGGGYEQYF
TRBV25-1,few,-,TRBJ2-2,TGTGCCAGCTATGAGTTGCTCACCGGGGAGCTGTTTTTT,CASYELLTGELFF
TRBV10-1,-,-,TRBJ2-3,TGCGCCAGCAGTGAGTCTCCTCCTCCAGATACGCAGTATTTT,CASSESPPPDTQYF
TRBV11-2,-,-,TRBJ2-1,TGTGCCAGCAGCTTAAGGATGGATGAGCAGTTCTTC,CASSLRMDEQFF
TRBV9,few,-,TRBJ2-1,TGTGCCAGCAGCGTAGATTTATCTGGCGGATTTTACAATGAGCAGTTCTTC,CASSVDLSGGFYNEQFF
TRBV18,-,-,TRBJ2-5,TGTGCCAGCTCACCTCCAGGGGTGGCAGAGACCCAGTACTTC,CASSPPGVAETQYF
TRBV6-5,once,-,TRBJ1-1,TGTGCCAGCAGTTCCACCCAGGGAGTCACTGAAGCTTTCTTT,CASSSTQGVTEAFF
TRBV11-3,-,-,TRBJ2-2,TGTGCCAGCAGCTTAGGGTTGGCGGGCGGGGAGCTGTTTTTT,CASSLGLAGGELFF
TRBV18,-,TRBD1,TRBJ2-5,TGTGCCAGCTCACCACCGGGACAGGGGGCAAAAGAGCAGTACTTC,CASSPPGQGAKEQYF
TRBV9,-,TRBD2,TRBJ2-7,TGTGCCAGCAGCGCAGGACTAGCGGGACTCTCCCCCTACGAGCAGTACTTC,CASSAGLAGLSPYEQYF
TRBV28,-,-,TRBJ2-7,TGTGCCAGCAGTTCCCCCTACGAGCAGTACTTC,CASSSPYEQYF
TRBV7-8,-,TRBD2,TRBJ2-1,TGTGCCAGCAGTCTACTAGCGGGTAGGAATGAGCAGTTCTTC,CASSLLAGRNEQFF